What follows are 29 T cell receptor beta chains derived from one specimen sequenced in a study of blood T cell repertoires in COVID-19. Using immunoSEQ multiplex PCR, the repertoire was profiled, and TCRdb retains in-frame clones only, with some absent. Of under 250,000 clones listed, about three quarters are singletons. Sample: peripheral blood. Source of these receptors: a woman in her seventies with acute or convalescent COVID-19.

This sequence joins TRBV12-5 and TRBJ1-2; 7 nucleotides align to TRBD1. After removal of 1 base from V and 7 bases from J, the junction contained 3 bases not matched to a gene. The CDR3 totals 13 residues. In germline, CDR1 is LGHNT, CDR2 FRNRAP. The CDR3, as DNA: TGTGCTAGTGGTTTGGGGACAGGTGGTGGCTACACCTTC. Amino acids: CASGLGTGGGYTF.

This clone has a handful of counts. V gene TRBV9 combines with J gene TRBJ2-1, with 9 positions matching TRBD1. Trimming took 2 bases from V and 5 from J; bases not matched to a gene: 5. This CDR3 comprises 15 residues. Per the germline V gene, CDR1 is SGDLS and CDR2 is YYNGEE. The CDR3 spells CASSVQQGANNEQFF. The CDR3 DNA sequence: TGTGCCAGCAGCGTTCAACAGGGGGCAAACAATGAGCAGTTCTTC.

The J gene is TRBJ1-1, the V gene TRBV20-1; D remains ambiguous. The V gene lost 5 bases and the J gene lost 5 bases, with 9 bases spanning the gap. CDR3 length: 11 residues. Per germline, CDR1 DFQATT and CDR2 SNEGSKA (reference sequence). Here the CDR3 reads CSAWRRTEAFF. The CDR3 DNA sequence: TGCAGTGCTTGGAGGAGGACTGAAGCTTTCTTT.

This chain uses TRBV19 with TRBJ1-5; D remains unclear. Between the trimmed V and J ends, which lost 11 bases and 7 bases, there was a span of 24 bases. The germline CDR1 and CDR2 sequences are LNHDA and SQIVND (reference sequence). The CDR3 consists of 15 residues. The CDR3 nucleotides read TGTGCCGTGAGAGGAGGGTATGGAGATGGCCAGCCCCAGCATTTT. Translating gives CAVRGGYGDGQPQHF.

This clone was recorded once. The genes are TRBV5-1 and TRBJ2-1; 8 bases line up with TRBD2. J lost 7 bases, V lost 7 bases, and 7 bases had no gene match. This CDR3 has 13 amino acids. The germline gives CDR1 SGHRS, CDR2 YFSETQ. The CDR3 sequence is CASGLADSNEQFF. The CDR3 nucleotides are TGCGCCAGCGGACTAGCTGACTCTAATGAGCAGTTCTTC.

The chain combines TRBV11-2 with TRBJ2-5; the match to TRBD2 covers 7 bases. CDR3 length: 16 residues. The germline gives CDR1 SGHAT, CDR2 FQNNGV. V was pared by 2 bases and J by 5 bases, with 11 bases of the junction left unmatched. CDR3 in DNA: TGTGCCAGCAGCTTAATCGCTATAACGGGGGGTGAGACCCAGTACTTC. The encoded protein is CASSLIAITGGETQYF.

The rearrangement joins TRBV7-2 to TRBJ2-3; 8 nucleotides match TRBD2. Per germline, CDR1 SGHTA and CDR2 FQGNSA. V gave up 3 bases and J gave up 0 bases; unmatched junction bases: 2. The CDR3 is 15 residues long. The CDR3 protein is CASSFLAGSTDTQYF. CDR3 nucleotides: TGTGCCAGCAGCTTTTTAGCGGGGAGCACAGATACGCAGTATTTT.

This clone was recorded once. The chain combines TRBV11-2 with TRBJ2-3, with 8 bases identical to TRBD2. V lost 5 bases and J lost 0; bases outside the gene matches: 4. Germline CDR1 SGHAT, CDR2 FQNNGV. The CDR3 contains 15 residues. The CDR3 DNA is TGTGCCAGCAGCATAGCGGGGATTAGCACAGATACGCAGTATTTT. Translated, it gives CASSIAGISTDTQYF.

This clone was counted a few times. The J gene is TRBJ2-3, the V gene TRBV7-6, with 9 bases aligning to TRBD1. The CDR3 totals 15 residues. Trimming took 4 bases from V and 4 from J; bases not matched to a gene: 6. Germline V gene sequence: CDR1 SGHVS, CDR2 FNYEAQ. The CDR3 nucleotides are TGTGCCAGCAGCTATGGACAGGGGTTTCCAGATACGCAGTATTTT. This gives the protein CASSYGQGFPDTQYF.

The J gene is TRBJ1-2, the V gene TRBV7-2; D ambiguous. The CDR3 has 12 amino acids. V was shortened by 2 bases and J by 8 bases, with 9 bases between the two germline ends. Germline loops: CDR1 SGHTA, CDR2 FQGNSA. The CDR3 loop is CASSLMQVGYTF. DNA for the CDR3: TGTGCCAGCAGCTTAATGCAGGTCGGCTACACCTTC.

In nucleotides, the CDR3 is TGTGCCAGCGGGACAGGGTTGAACATTCAGTACTTC. Translation gives CASGTGLNIQYF. J is TRBJ2-4 and V is TRBV7-9; TRBD1 matches at 9 bases. The V gene's germline CDR1 is SEHNR and CDR2 FQNEAQ (reference sequence). Unmatched junction bases numbered 3, after V lost 8 bases and J lost 7 bases. The CDR3 runs 12 residues.

V is TRBV7-2 and J is TRBJ2-1; 9 bases are shared with TRBD1. The CDR3 covers 16 residues. J was trimmed by 4 bases and V by 3 bases; bases with no gene match: 7. From germline, CDR1 is SGHTA and CDR2 FQGNSA. The DNA of the CDR3 is TGTGCCAGCAGCTTCACAGGGGGCGGCCGGTACAATGAGCAGTTCTTC. It specifies CASSFTGGGRYNEQFF.

V usage is TRBV6-2 or TRBV6-3 and J usage is TRBJ2-4; no firm D call. Germline CDR1 MNHEY, CDR2 SVGEGT. The CDR3 extends over 13 amino acids. V was trimmed by 6 bases and J by 2 bases, leaving 8 bases between them. This CDR3 is CASSGASKNIQYF. The CDR3 DNA reads as TGTGCCAGCAGCGGAGCCTCCAAAAACATTCAGTACTTC.

This rearrangement joins TRBV6-5 to TRBJ2-7, with D possibly TRBD2 on 5 matching bases. Germline CDR1 MNHEY, CDR2 SVGAGI. Trimming stripped 0 bases from V and 7 bases from J, with 10 bases between. This CDR3 has 13 amino acids. CDR3 DNA sequence: TGTGCCAGCAGTTACTCGAGGGCCGGGGAGCAGTACTTC. Amino acids: CASSYSRAGEQYF.

Concerning this clone: Other DNA sequences in the sample encode the same CDR3. The chain has TRBV13 and TRBJ2-7; perhaps TRBD2 as D (5 bases). The V gene lost 0 bases and the J gene lost 5 bases, with 11 bases spanning the gap. This CDR3 comprises 14 residues. Per germline, CDR1 PRHDT and CDR2 FYEKMQ (reference sequence). The CDR3 nucleotides read TGTGCCAGCAGCTTAGGGAGAGAGGGCGACGAGCAGTACGTC. Its translation is CASSLGREGDEQYV.

J is TRBJ2-3 and V is TRBV2; the D gene is possibly TRBD1 (6 bases). Trimming shortened V by 8 bases and J by 1 base, and 10 bases separated the two germline ends. CDR3 length equals 13 residues. In germline, CDR1 is SNHLY, CDR2 FYNNEI. The CDR3 is CASVAGGTDTQYF. The DNA of the CDR3 is TGTGCCAGCGTCGCAGGGGGCACAGATACGCAGTATTTT. Combining the CDR3 with reference TRBV2 and TRBJ2-3 gives the whole variable domain EPEVTQTPSHQVTQMGQEVILRCVPISNHLYFYWYRQILGQKVEFLVSFYNNEISEKSEIFDDQFSVERPDGSNFTLKIRSTKLEDSAMYFCASVAGGTDTQYFGPGTRLTVL.

V gene TRBV5-1 combines with J gene TRBJ2-6; 7 positions match TRBD1. CDR1 and CDR2 from the germline V gene are SGHRS and YFSETQ. There are 18 residues in the CDR3. The J segment lost 1 base and the V segment lost 5 bases, leaving 12 bases of the junction unmatched. Here the CDR3 DNA reads TGCGCCAGCAGGCCGAACCTCAGGGGGATGTCTGGGGCCAACGTCCTGACTTTC. The encoded protein is CASRPNLRGMSGANVLTF.

The chain recombines TRBV5-1 with TRBJ2-6; the match to TRBD1 covers 7 bases. CDR3 length: 16 residues. V trimming: 4 bases; J trimming: 2 bases; junction bases outside the gene matches: 6. The V gene's germline CDR1 is SGHRS and CDR2 YFSETQ. DNA for the CDR3: TGCGCCAGCAGCGTGGACAGGTCGGCTGGGGCCAACGTCCTGACTTTC. Its translation is CASSVDRSAGANVLTF.

The CDR3 is CASTPRGDRAEDTQYF. In DNA, the CDR3 is TGTGCCAGCACCCCCAGAGGGGACAGGGCGGAAGATACGCAGTATTTT. V is TRBV27 and J is TRBJ2-3; TRBD1 agrees at 9 bases. Germline loops: CDR1 MNHEY, CDR2 SMNVEV (reference sequence). J lost 5 bases, V lost 7 bases, and 13 bases had no gene match. The CDR3 length is 16 residues.

The genes are TRBV28 and TRBJ1-1; D might be TRBD1 (6 bases). This CDR3 comprises 12 residues. V was clipped by 6 bases and J by 8 bases, with 13 bases between them. The germline CDR1 and CDR2 sequences are MDHEN and SYDVKM. The CDR3 sequence is CASSQQGKEAFF. The CDR3 coding sequence is TGTGCCAGCAGCCAACAGGGTAAGGAAGCTTTCTTT.

This clone has just one count. The genes are TRBV2 and TRBJ2-1; perhaps TRBD2 as D (5 bases). CDR1 SNHLY and CDR2 FYNNEI come from the germline V gene. The CDR3 consists of 12 residues. The V end lost 6 bases, the J end lost 8 bases, and 11 bases lay between the germline ends. The CDR3 loop is CASSPSRDEQFF. CDR3 sequence (DNA): TGTGCCAGCAGCCCTAGCCGGGATGAGCAGTTCTTC.

The chain employs TRBV5-5 and TRBJ1-2; 8 bases line up with TRBD1. This CDR3 has 18 amino acids. The V gene's germline CDR1 is SGHKS and CDR2 YYEKEE (reference sequence). The V gene end was trimmed by 4 bases and the J gene end by 2 bases; junction bases not matched to a gene: 16. The CDR3 here is CASSQGQAGRGSNYGYTF. DNA of the CDR3: TGTGCCAGCAGCCAGGGACAGGCCGGACGAGGGTCCAACTATGGCTACACCTTC.

J is TRBJ2-3 and V is TRBV5-1, with TRBD2 matching over 7 bases. The CDR3 totals 16 residues. CDR1 is SGHRS and CDR2 is YFSETQ in the germline V gene. V lost 0 bases to trimming and J lost 3 bases; unmatched junction nucleotides: 7. CDR3 in amino acids: CASSLEVGRGTDTQYF. CDR3 DNA: TGCGCCAGCAGCTTGGAAGTGGGGCGGGGGACAGATACGCAGTATTTT.

The CDR3 loop reads CASSLGQGFEKLFF. For the CDR3, the DNA is TGCGCCAGCAGCTTGGGACAGGGTTTTGAAAAACTGTTTTTT. The chain couples TRBV5-1 to TRBJ1-4; 7 nucleotides agree with TRBD1. Per the germline V gene, CDR1 is SGHRS and CDR2 is YFSETQ. This CDR3 comprises 14 residues. The junction had 3 bases not matched to a gene; V was cut back by 0 bases and J by 7 bases. The complete variable domain, with remaining parts taken from reference TRBV5-1 and TRBJ1-4, reads KAGVTQTPRYLIKTRGQQVTLSCSPISGHRSVSWYQQTPGQGLQFLFEYFSETQRNKGNFPGRFSGRQFSNSRSEMNVSTLELGDSALYLCASSLGQGFEKLFFGSGTQLSVL.

The genes are TRBV7-6 and TRBJ2-3, with 8 bases identical to TRBD1. Losses at the gene ends were 5 bases for V and 0 bases for J; bases not matched to a gene: 4. Germline V gives CDR1 SGHVS, CDR2 FNYEAQ. This CDR3 is 15 amino acids long. CDR3: CASSPDRGSTDTQYF. In nucleotides, the CDR3 is TGTGCCAGCAGCCCAGACAGGGGAAGCACAGATACGCAGTATTTT.

The chain uses TRBV5-6 and TRBJ1-5, with D possibly matching TRBD1 (6 bases). V was clipped by 2 bases and J by 6 bases, with 15 bases between them. CDR1 is SGHDT, CDR2 YYEEEE, per germline. This CDR3 spans 15 amino acids. This chain's CDR3 is CASSLVGGAGQPQHF. The CDR3 region has the DNA TGTGCCAGCAGCTTAGTTGGGGGGGCAGGTCAGCCCCAGCATTTT.

The V gene is TRBV19, the J gene TRBJ2-2; no definite D call. V lost 1 base and J 6 bases, leaving 3 bases between the germline ends. Germline CDR1 reads LNHDA; CDR2 reads SQIVND (reference sequence). The CDR3 contains 12 residues. The CDR3 spells CASSIAAGELFF. The CDR3, as DNA: TGTGCCAGTAGTATAGCCGCCGGGGAGCTGTTTTTT. Variable domain in full (rest from reference TRBV19 and TRBJ2-2): DGGITQSPKYLFRKEGQNVTLSCEQNLNHDAMYWYRQDPGQGLRLIYYSQIVNDFQKGDIAEGYSVSREKKESFPLTVTSAQKNPTAFYLCASSIAAGELFFGEGSRLTVL.

The sample holds a few counts of this clone. This chain links TRBV3-1 (or the pseudogene TRBV3-2) with TRBJ2-1; no reliable D call. Germline loops: CDR1 LGHDT, CDR2 YNNKEL (reference sequence). The V gene lost 2 bases and the J gene lost 6 bases, with 11 bases spanning the gap. There are 14 residues in the CDR3. The CDR3 is CASSQQAASNEQFF. Written as DNA, the CDR3 is TGTGCCAGCAGCCAACAAGCCGCGAGCAATGAGCAGTTCTTC.

This sequence joins TRBV19 and TRBJ2-3; D might be TRBD2 (5 bases). V was cut by 0 bases and J by 11 bases, with 15 bases left in between. CDR3 length: 14 amino acids. Germline V gives CDR1 LNHDA, CDR2 SQIVND (reference sequence). The CDR3 DNA reads as TGTGCCAGTAGTATAGATCGGGATAGGAGGATGCAGTATTTT. Translation: CASSIDRDRRMQYF.